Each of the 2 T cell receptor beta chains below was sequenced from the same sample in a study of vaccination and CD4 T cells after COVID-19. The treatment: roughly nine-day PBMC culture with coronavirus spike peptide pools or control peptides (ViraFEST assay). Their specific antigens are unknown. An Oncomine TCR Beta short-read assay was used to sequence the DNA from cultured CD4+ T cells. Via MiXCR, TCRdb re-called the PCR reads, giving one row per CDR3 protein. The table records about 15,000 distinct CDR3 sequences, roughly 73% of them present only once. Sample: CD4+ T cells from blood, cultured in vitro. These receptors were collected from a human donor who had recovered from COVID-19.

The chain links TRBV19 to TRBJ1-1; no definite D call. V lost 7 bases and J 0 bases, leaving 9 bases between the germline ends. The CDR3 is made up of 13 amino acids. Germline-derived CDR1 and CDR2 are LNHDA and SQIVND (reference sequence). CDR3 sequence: CASKEIVNTEAFF. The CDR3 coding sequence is TGTGCCAGTAAGGAAATAGTGAACACTGAAGCTTTCTTT.

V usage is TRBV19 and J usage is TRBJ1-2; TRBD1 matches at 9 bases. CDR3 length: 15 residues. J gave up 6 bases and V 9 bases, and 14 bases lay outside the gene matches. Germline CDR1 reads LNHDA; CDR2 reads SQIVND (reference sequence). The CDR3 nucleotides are TGTGCCAGGGAACACTCGGGACAGGGAATCAATGGCTACACCTTC. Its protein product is CAREHSGQGINGYTF.